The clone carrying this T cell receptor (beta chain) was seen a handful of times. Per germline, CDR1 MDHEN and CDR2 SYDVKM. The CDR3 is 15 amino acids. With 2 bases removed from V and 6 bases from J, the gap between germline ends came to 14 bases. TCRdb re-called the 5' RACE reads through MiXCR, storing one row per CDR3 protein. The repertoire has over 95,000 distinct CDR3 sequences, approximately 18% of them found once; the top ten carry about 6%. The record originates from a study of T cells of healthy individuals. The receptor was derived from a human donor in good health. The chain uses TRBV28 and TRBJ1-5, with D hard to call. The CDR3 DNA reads TGTGCCAGCAGTTTAGTCAGGTCGGTCAGTCAGCCCCAGCATTTT. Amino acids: CASSLVRSVSQPQHF.